The entry below gives a single TCR beta chain sequence along with its context. The method was immunoSEQ multiplex PCR; TCRdb's version includes in-frame clones alone and lacks a portion of them. Among 77,000 or so clones listed, around 90% were seen once. This entry is derived from a study of OX40 agonist ivuxolimab in advanced cancers. Study-level background: Allowance was made for prior anti-PD-1, anti-PD-L1 or anti-CTLA-4 therapy, and around 41% had some. Three individuals attained partial responses, comprising one hepatocellular carcinoma case and two cutaneous melanoma cases.

The germline V gene has CDR1 MDHEN and CDR2 SYDVKM. The CDR3 consists of 15 residues. V lost 4 bases, J lost 7 bases, and 9 bases stayed unmatched. This chain joins TRBV28 and TRBJ2-7, with 11 bases matching TRBD2. This receptor was obtained from an adult with an advanced solid tumor such as melanoma, head and neck, liver or kidney cancer. The source material was CD4+ or CD8+ T cells sorted from blood, sampled in a trial of the OX40 agonist ivuxolimab. CDR3 amino acids: CASSSVAGGLREQYF. In DNA form, the CDR3 reads TGTGCCAGCAGTTCTGTAGCGGGGGGGCTCCGTGAGCAGTACTTC.